The rows below give T cell receptor beta chains drawn from one sample of a study of T-cell reconstitution after alpha-beta-depleted transplantation in children. TCRdb analysed the PCR reads with MiXCR anew, one entry per CDR3 protein. The sample records around 580,000 distinct CDR3 sequences, approximately 30% being singletons. The sample consisted of PBMCs, taken before TCRalphabeta/CD19-depleted stem cell transplant. The origin of the receptors is a boy under two years old with Wiskott-Aldrich syndrome, due to receive a stem cell transplant. The CDR3 runs from the conserved cysteine through the conserved F or W.

CDR3 protein,V gene
CASSPAGTGGETQYF,TRBV5-1
CASSPTSGRIEQFF,TRBV12-3/TRBV12-4
CASSDSGRGGNQPQHF,TRBV10-2
CASSQVWLANTGELFF,TRBV4-2
CASSLSLGNTIYF,TRBV27
CASSPLTDMNTEAFF,TRBV5-1
CASSYRQGWGFDTEAFF,TRBV5-1
CSAREGGVTWYEQYF,TRBV20-1
CASSLRQSSGANVLTF,TRBV5-1
CSVARDTYTGELFF,TRBV29-1
CSAPYRGGNQPQHF,TRBV20-1
CAISPGLATQDTQYF,TRBV10-3
CASSEGMISYEQYF,TRBV7-6
CASSLRLAGGTNTGELFF,TRBV5-1
CASSFRRQGAGDTQYF,TRBV5-1
CASSRPLAGEQEDTQYF,TRBV7-2
CASSWTGTETYEQYF,TRBV5-1
CAIKDEGDTQYF,TRBV10-3
CASSPPGQWGKLFF,TRBV28
CASRRDSYGYTF,TRBV5-6
CASSLALRGRPYNEQFF,TRBV7-8
CAWSVLELAGGRGYEQYF,TRBV30
CSASWPGARGGTEAFF,TRBV20-1
CAISESTGLGAQRTGELFF,TRBV10-3
CSASVGRIYNEQFF,TRBV20-1
CASSFVSGVHNEQFF,TRBV5-6
CASSHRKGYEQYF,TRBV13
CASSRNLGYTEAFF,TRBV3-1
CASSQGRLTGELFF,TRBV4-1
CASSLGAGKETQYF,TRBV5-5
CASSPQPQGLNYGYTF,TRBV3-1
CASSENLGYTEAFF,TRBV2
CASSLGTRIYEQYF,TRBV28
CSVAGGPSDEQFF,TRBV29-1
CASSLGSALAKNIQYF,TRBV12-3/TRBV12-4
CASSPIDRKQPLHF,TRBV12-3/TRBV12-4
CATSRAWPYNEQFF,TRBV15
CSARGDNEQFF,TRBV20-1
CASSLSTGAIYQPQHF,TRBV3-1
CASSVSGDYEQYF,TRBV6-1
CSVGNRLGKNIQYF,TRBV29-1
CASSARGNPNTEAFF,TRBV27
CASRIRDRSPDTQYF,TRBV5-1
CASSVDLASYEQYF,TRBV2
CAWSEQGADGYTF,TRBV30
CSARDIGTGGRNQPQHF,TRBV20-1
CSVTTGSNQPQHF,TRBV29-1
CASSLAQGAIAGELFF,TRBV5-1
CASSAVTGSTDTQYF,TRBV5-1
CSAKTSGRGDTQYF,TRBV20-1
CASTPGTGGNWNEQFF,TRBV5-1
CASSRTPGLAGGATYNEQFF,TRBV2
CSAETGGSGNTIYF,TRBV20-1
CASRRGDSPLHF,TRBV6-5
CASRPSSVSSYNEQFF,TRBV7-2
CASSQIAGVGDTQYF,TRBV12-3/TRBV12-4